These 25 T cell receptor beta chains were sequenced from one sample in a study of cytomegalovirus exposure and HLA in healthy donors. In the PCR, 60 Vbeta and 13 Jbeta primers were used. Measured with immunoSEQ multiplex PCR; TCRdb has only the in-frame clones, and not every one. Here the sample table reports about 140,000 clones. What was sequenced was PBMCs. All receptors come from a woman in her late teens or twenties in good health and CMV-seronegative.

The chain links TRBV7-2 to TRBJ2-4; D is unresolved. V was trimmed by 5 bases and J by 0 bases, leaving 8 bases between them. Germline V gene sequence: CDR1 SGHTA, CDR2 FQGNSA. This CDR3 is 14 amino acids long. Here the CDR3 reads CASSPPGAKNIQYF. CDR3 nucleotide sequence: TGTGCCAGCAGCCCCCCGGGAGCCAAAAACATTCAGTACTTC. Supplemented by reference TRBV7-2 and TRBJ2-4, the full variable domain reads GAGVSQSPSNKVTEKGKDVELRCDPISGHTALYWYRQSLGQGLEFLIYFQGNSAPDKSGLPSDRFSAERTGGSVSTLTIQRTQQEDSAVYLCASSPPGAKNIQYFGAGTRLSVL.

V and J are TRBV11-2 and TRBJ2-5; no clear D. V was trimmed by 1 base and J by 5 bases, leaving 2 bases between them. The CDR3 runs 11 residues. CDR1 is SGHAT and CDR2 is FQNNGV in the germline V gene. CDR3 region: CASSLAETQYF. CDR3 coding DNA: TGTGCCAGCAGCTTAGCGGAGACCCAGTACTTC.

The V gene is TRBV14, the J gene TRBJ1-1; D is unresolved. The germline V gene has CDR1 SGHDN and CDR2 FVKESK. The CDR3 covers 13 residues. V shed 3 bases and J shed 1 base, with 6 bases lying between them. The CDR3 here is CASSQGTNTEAFF. CDR3 in DNA: TGTGCCAGCAGCCAGGGCACGAACACTGAAGCTTTCTTT.

V and J are TRBV6-5 and TRBJ1-3, with a tentative D call TRBD1 (6 bases). Germline lookup yields CDR1 MNHEY and CDR2 SVGAGI. V lost 6 bases to trimming and J lost 2 bases, with 8 bases between them. The CDR3 totals 13 residues. The chain's CDR3 is CASSQGTGNTIYF. CDR3 DNA: TGTGCCAGCAGCCAGGGGACTGGAAACACCATATATTTT.

The rearrangement links TRBV19 to TRBJ2-5; no reliable D call. Germline V CDR1 and CDR2: LNHDA, SQIVND (reference sequence). This CDR3 contains 15 residues. Trimming shortened V by 1 base and J by 5 bases, and 14 bases separated the two germline ends. CDR3 bases: TGTGCCAGTAGTATAGCCTTCCTACCCAGGGAGACCCAGTACTTC. Protein product: CASSIAFLPRETQYF. The full variable domain, with the rest looked up from reference TRBV19 and TRBJ2-5, is DGGITQSPKYLFRKEGQNVTLSCEQNLNHDAMYWYRQDPGQGLRLIYYSQIVNDFQKGDIAEGYSVSREKKESFPLTVTSAQKNPTAFYLCASSIAFLPRETQYFGPGTRLLVL.

This chain uses TRBV19 with TRBJ2-7; D uncertain. The CDR3 spans 15 residues. V was pared by 8 bases and J by 6 bases, with 23 bases between. Germline V gene sequence: CDR1 LNHDA, CDR2 SQIVND (reference sequence). CDR3 sequence: CASLKMRYPPCEQYF. CDR3 sequence (DNA): TGTGCCAGTTTAAAGATGAGGTATCCCCCTTGCGAGCAGTACTTC.

V is TRBV6-1 and J is TRBJ1-2; 9 nucleotides match TRBD1. There are 14 residues in the CDR3. The germline V gene encodes CDR1 MNHNS and CDR2 SASEGT. The V gene end was trimmed by 5 bases and the J gene end by 5 bases; junction bases not matched to a gene: 6. The CDR3 region has the DNA TGTGCCAGCAGTCCTGGACAGGGGAGATATGGCTACACCTTC. The encoded protein is CASSPGQGRYGYTF.

The gene calls are TRBV12-2 and TRBJ2-3; TRBD2, the D gene given by the table, was not confirmed from the DNA. TRBV12-2 is listed as a pseudogene. This CDR3 region has 16 residues. The CDR3 DNA sequence: TGTGCAAGTCGCTCCAGGAGGCAGACTAGCACAGATACGCAGTATTTT. This codes for CASRSRRQTSTDTQYF.

This chain connects TRBV7-9 to TRBJ2-1; D unclear. V lost 1 base and J 10 bases, leaving 8 bases between the germline ends. This CDR3 has 12 residues. CDR1 is SEHNR, CDR2 FQNEAQ, per germline (reference sequence). CDR3 protein: CASSLVVVEQFF. In DNA, the CDR3 is TGTGCCAGCAGCTTAGTAGTTGTCGAGCAGTTCTTC.

The rearrangement uses TRBV4-1 and TRBJ2-3, with D possibly matching TRBD1 (5 bases). The ends were cut back, 0 bases at V and 1 base at J, with 5 bases in the middle. Germline-derived CDR1 and CDR2 are MGHRA and YSYEKL. This CDR3 is built from 14 residues. The CDR3 loop reads CASSQEGGTDTQYF. The CDR3 DNA sequence: TGCGCCAGCAGCCAAGAAGGGGGCACAGATACGCAGTATTTT.

The V and J genes are TRBV30 and TRBJ2-7; a possible D gene is TRBD1 (7 bases). Trimming removed 0 bases from V and 12 bases from J, with 15 bases in between. In germline, CDR1 is GTSNPN, CDR2 SVGIG (reference sequence). The length of the CDR3 is 12 residues. DNA for the CDR3: TGTGCCTGGAGTGTGCGGGACAGCCGTTGGTACTTC. Translating it yields CAWSVRDSRWYF.

The DNA of the CDR3 is TGTGCCAGTAAGGGGGGGCCCTGGGGCACTGAAGCTTTCTTT. This codes for CASKGGPWGTEAFF. This chain uses TRBV19 with TRBJ1-1; maybe TRBD1 (6 bases). CDR3 length: 14 residues. V was clipped by 7 bases and J by 4 bases, with 16 bases between them. Germline loops: CDR1 LNHDA, CDR2 SQIVND (reference sequence).

This chain connects TRBV13 to TRBJ2-6; D unclear. The CDR3 is 16 residues long. V was trimmed by 0 bases and J by 3 bases, leaving 9 bases between them. CDR1 and CDR2 (germline): PRHDT, FYEKMQ (reference sequence). CDR3 protein: CASSLGYRVGANVLTF. Written as DNA, the CDR3 is TGTGCCAGCAGCTTAGGTTACCGGGTTGGGGCCAACGTCCTGACTTTC.

This sequence joins TRBV19 and TRBJ1-4, with D uncertain. Trimming stripped 6 bases from V and 5 bases from J, with 13 bases between. The CDR3 has 14 residues. CDR1 LNHDA and CDR2 SQIVND come from the germline V gene (reference sequence). CDR3 DNA: TGTGCCAGTAGCACTTCGGCGGGAAATGAAAAACTGTTTTTT. It yields the protein CASSTSAGNEKLFF.

The rearrangement uses TRBV19 and TRBJ1-1; 7 bases align to TRBD1. The J segment lost 4 bases and the V segment lost 6 bases, leaving 5 bases of the junction unmatched. Germline assignment: CDR1 LNHDA and CDR2 SQIVND (reference sequence). CDR3 size: 13 residues. The CDR3 sequence is CASRLQGLTEAFF. The CDR3 DNA sequence: TGTGCCAGTAGACTACAGGGGCTCACTGAAGCTTTCTTT.

The chain joins TRBV6-1 to TRBJ1-1, with TRBD1 identical over 8 bases. Per the germline V gene, CDR1 is MNHNS and CDR2 is SASEGT. The CDR3 contains 14 residues. J lost 5 bases, V lost 4 bases, and 6 bases had no gene match. In DNA, the CDR3 is TGTGCCAGCAGTGTGGACAGGGCCCCTACTGAAGCTTTCTTT. This translates into CASSVDRAPTEAFF.

As to this clone: A junction end diverges from the germline sequence, so it may reflect a read error. This rearrangement joins TRBV15 to TRBJ2-6, with D maybe TRBD2 (6 bases). Germline V CDR1 and CDR2: LNHNV, YYDKDF (reference sequence). There are 16 residues in the CDR3. The CDR3 bases are TGTGTCACCAGCAGACCGGGAGACTCTGGGGCCAACGTCCTGACTTTC. It translates to CVTSRPGDSGANVLTF.

J is TRBJ2-3 and V is TRBV5-1; the match to TRBD1 covers 7 bases. The CDR3 extends over 16 amino acids. J was trimmed by 3 bases and V by 0 bases; bases with no gene match: 7. Per germline, CDR1 SGHRS and CDR2 YFSETQ. The CDR3 spells CASSLAAGGWTDTQYF. In DNA form, the CDR3 reads TGCGCCAGCAGCTTGGCTGCAGGGGGTTGGACAGATACGCAGTATTTT.

The chain links TRBV27 to TRBJ1-1; tentative D call: TRBD1 (6 bases). CDR3 length: 13 amino acids. From germline, CDR1 is MNHEY and CDR2 SMNVEV (reference sequence). The V gene lost 4 bases and the J gene lost 4 bases, with 10 bases spanning the gap. This CDR3 reads CASSYREGTEAFF. CDR3 bases: TGTGCCAGCAGTTACAGGGAAGGCACTGAAGCTTTCTTT.

The V and J genes are TRBV19 and TRBJ2-5; the D gene is possibly TRBD2 (6 bases). The CDR3 runs to 14 residues. The ends were cut back, 3 bases at V and 4 bases at J, with 12 bases in the middle. Germline lookup yields CDR1 LNHDA and CDR2 SQIVND (reference sequence). The DNA for the CDR3 is TGTGCCAGTAGTATTAGCGGTCTAGGAGAGACCCAGTACTTC. Its protein product is CASSISGLGETQYF.

The rearrangement links TRBV5-1 to TRBJ2-1, with 10 bases matching TRBD2. The trim removed 4 bases at V and 5 bases at J, leaving 3 bases unmatched. Germline V CDR1 and CDR2: SGHRS, YFSETQ. The CDR3 spans 14 residues. The CDR3 region has the DNA TGCGCCAGCAGCAATAGCGGGAGGAACAATGAGCAGTTCTTC. Its protein is CASSNSGRNNEQFF.

The chain links TRBV4-3 to TRBJ1-2, with D tentatively TRBD1 (6 bases). This CDR3 is built from 15 residues. V lost 4 bases to trimming and J lost 2 bases, with 14 bases between them. Germline assignment: CDR1 LGHNA and CDR2 YSLEER. The CDR3: CASSPHGGLNYGYTF. CDR3 sequence (DNA): TGCGCCAGCAGCCCCCATGGGGGCCTAAACTATGGCTACACCTTC.

This chain uses TRBV28 with TRBJ2-7; unclear D gene. The CDR3 is made up of 15 amino acids. V shed 1 base and J shed 4 bases, with 14 bases lying between them. CDR1 and CDR2 from the germline V gene are MDHEN and SYDVKM. The CDR3 nucleotides read TGTGCCAGCAGTTTATTAGAGGCCCCGAGATACGAGCAGTACTTC. The encoded protein is CASSLLEAPRYEQYF.

The rearrangement joins TRBV7-3 to TRBJ1-1; 7 nucleotides align to TRBD1. Trimming cost V 5 bases and J 0 bases; bases outside gene matches: 9. This CDR3 has 16 amino acids. Germline loops: CDR1 SGHTA, CDR2 FQGTGA. The CDR3 coding sequence is TGTGCCAGCAGCCGACCCACCGGGACAGTGAACACTGAAGCTTTCTTT. This codes for CASSRPTGTVNTEAFF.

The chain carries TRBV7-9 and TRBJ1-2, with D possibly matching TRBD1 (6 bases). Germline CDR1 reads SEHNR; CDR2 reads FQNEAQ (reference sequence). Trimming left V 3 bases short and J 4 bases short, with 15 bases between. The CDR3 length is 15 residues. Here the CDR3 reads CASSFTTDRTYGYTF. The CDR3 coding sequence is TGTGCCAGCAGCTTCACTACAGACAGGACCTATGGCTACACCTTC.